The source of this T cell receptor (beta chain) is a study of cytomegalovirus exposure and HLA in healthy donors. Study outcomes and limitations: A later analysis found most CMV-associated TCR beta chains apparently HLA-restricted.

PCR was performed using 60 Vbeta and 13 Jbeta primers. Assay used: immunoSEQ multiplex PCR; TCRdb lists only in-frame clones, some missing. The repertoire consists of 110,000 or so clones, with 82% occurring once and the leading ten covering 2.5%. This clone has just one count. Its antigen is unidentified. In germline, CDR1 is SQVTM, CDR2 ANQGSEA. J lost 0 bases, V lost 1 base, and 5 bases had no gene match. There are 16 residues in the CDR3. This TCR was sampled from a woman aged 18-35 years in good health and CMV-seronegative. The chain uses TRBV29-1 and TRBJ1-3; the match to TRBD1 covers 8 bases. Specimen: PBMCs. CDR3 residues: CSVEVDRAISGNTIYF. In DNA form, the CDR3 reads TGCAGCGTTGAAGTGGACAGGGCGATCTCTGGAAACACCATATATTTT.